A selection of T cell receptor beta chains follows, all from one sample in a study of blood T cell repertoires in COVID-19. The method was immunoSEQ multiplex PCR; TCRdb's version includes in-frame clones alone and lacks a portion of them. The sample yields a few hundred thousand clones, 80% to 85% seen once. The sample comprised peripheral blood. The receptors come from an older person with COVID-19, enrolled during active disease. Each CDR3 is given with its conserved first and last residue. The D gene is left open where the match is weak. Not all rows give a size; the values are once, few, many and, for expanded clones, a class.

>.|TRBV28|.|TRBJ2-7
TGTGCCACCTCCGGGGCCTACGAGCAGTACTTC
CATSGAYEQYF
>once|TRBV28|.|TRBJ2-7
TGTGCCAGCAGTTTAGGTCCGGGGAGGGAGCAGTACTTC
CASSLGPGREQYF
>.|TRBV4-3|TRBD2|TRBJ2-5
TGCGCCAGCAGCCAAGATGAGTCGGGACGAAGCGGGAGACGAGAGACCCAGTACTTC
CASSQDESGRSGRRETQYF
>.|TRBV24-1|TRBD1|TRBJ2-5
TGTGCCACCAGTGACCACAGGGGGATGGAAGAGACCCAGTACTTC
CATSDHRGMEETQYF
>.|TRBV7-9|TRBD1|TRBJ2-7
TGTGCCAGCAGCTGGACAGGGGCGGGCGAGCAGTACTTC
CASSWTGAGEQYF
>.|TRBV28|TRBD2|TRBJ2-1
TGTGCCAGCAGAACTAGCGGGTGGGTAGAGCAGTTCTTC
CASRTSGWVEQFF
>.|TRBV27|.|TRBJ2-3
TGTGCCAGCAGTCCTAACACAGATACGCAGTATTTT
CASSPNTDTQYF
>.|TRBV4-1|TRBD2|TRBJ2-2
TGCGCCAGCAGCCAAATTAGCGGGAGGAACACCGGGGAGCTGTTTTTT
CASSQISGRNTGELFF
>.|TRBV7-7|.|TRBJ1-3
TGTGCCAGCAGCTTAGATCTGTCTGGAAACACCATATATTTT
CASSLDLSGNTIYF
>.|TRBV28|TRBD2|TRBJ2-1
TGTTCTAGCGGATTATACAATGAGCAGTTCTTC
CSSGLYNEQFF
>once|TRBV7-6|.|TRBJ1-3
TGTGCCAGCAGCTTAGCGGGGCGACAGGCGATCTCTGGAAACACCATATATTTT
CASSLAGRQAISGNTIYF
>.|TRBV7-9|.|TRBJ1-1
TGTGCCAGCAGCTTAACCCAGGGATCTACTGAAGCTTTCTTT
CASSLTQGSTEAFF
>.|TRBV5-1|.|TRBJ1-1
TGCGCCAGCAGCGCGGGGAGTAGCACTGAAGCTTTCTTT
CASSAGSSTEAFF
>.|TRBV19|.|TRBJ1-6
TGTGCCACTTTACCGGGACAATCGGGGCAACCCCTCCACTTT
CATLPGQSGQPLHF
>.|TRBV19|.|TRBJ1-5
TGTGCCAGTAGTACAGGACAGCCTAATCAGCCCCAGCATTTT
CASSTGQPNQPQHF
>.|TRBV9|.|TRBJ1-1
TGTGCCAGCAGCGTAGTGGGGCAGGGGAGGGGCACTGAAGCTTTCTTT
CASSVVGQGRGTEAFF
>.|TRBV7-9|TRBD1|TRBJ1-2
TGTGCCAGCAGCCCGACAGGGGCCTATGGCTACACCTTC
CASSPTGAYGYTF
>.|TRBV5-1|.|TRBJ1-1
TGCGCCAGCAGCCGCCGGTCCACAGCAGCAAGCACTGAAGCTTTCTTT
CASSRRSTAASTEAFF
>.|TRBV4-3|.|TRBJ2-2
TGCGCCAGCAGCCAGGAGACTAGTTCGAACACCGGGGAGCTGTTTTTT
CASSQETSSNTGELFF
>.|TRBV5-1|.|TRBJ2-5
TGCGCCAGCAGCTTACAGGGGGGGGAGGAGACCCAGTACTTC
CASSLQGGEETQYF
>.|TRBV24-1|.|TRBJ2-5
TGTGCCACCAGTGATCCCAGGGTATCCGGGGAGACCCAGTACTTC
CATSDPRVSGETQYF
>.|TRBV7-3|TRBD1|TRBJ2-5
TGTGCCAGCAGCCCGAGCCGGGACAGGGGGCTTGGGACCCAGTACTTC
CASSPSRDRGLGTQYF
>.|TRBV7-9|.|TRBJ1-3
TGTGCCAGCACCCCAAGGAGGGAGAGCTCTGGAAACACCATATATTTT
CASTPRRESSGNTIYF
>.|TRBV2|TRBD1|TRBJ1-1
TGTGCCAGCAATCTGGGCCAGGGGGCGAACACTGAAGCTTTCTTT
CASNLGQGANTEAFF
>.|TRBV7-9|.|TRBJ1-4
TGTGCCAGCAGCTTAGGAACGGGTTTGGAAAAACTGTTTTTT
CASSLGTGLEKLFF
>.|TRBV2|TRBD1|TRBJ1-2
TGTGCCAGCAACCCCCGGACAGGGGGTAGAGGCTACACCTTC
CASNPRTGGRGYTF
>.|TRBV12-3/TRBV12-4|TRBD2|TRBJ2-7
TGTGCCAGCAGGGGACTAAACCACGAGCAGTACTTC
CASRGLNHEQYF
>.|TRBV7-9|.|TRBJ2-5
TGTGCCAGCAGCTTATCGATGGGGGCGGGAGAGACCCAGTACTTC
CASSLSMGAGETQYF
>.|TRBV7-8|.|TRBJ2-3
TGTGCCAGCACCTACAGGGGGGGGGCTGGATCCACAGATACGCAGTATTTT
CASTYRGGAGSTDTQYF
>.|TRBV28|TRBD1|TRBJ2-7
TGTGCCAGCAGTTTACGGGACAGGGCCCGTCTCGAGCAGTACTTC
CASSLRDRARLEQYF
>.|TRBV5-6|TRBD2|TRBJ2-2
TGTGCCAGCAGCTTGTTTGGGGGGGTCGCCGGGGAGCTGTTTTTT
CASSLFGGVAGELFF
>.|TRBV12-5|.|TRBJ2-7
TGTGCTAGTGCCCCAGACGAGCGGCCTACCTACGAGCAGTACTTC
CASAPDERPTYEQYF
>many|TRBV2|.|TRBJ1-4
TGTGCCAGCAGACAGGGAACTAATGAAAAACTGTTTTTT
CASRQGTNEKLFF
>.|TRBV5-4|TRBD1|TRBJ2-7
TGTGCCAGCAGCCCAGGGGGAACCGGAAACTACGAGCAGTACTTC
CASSPGGTGNYEQYF
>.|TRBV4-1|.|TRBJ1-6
TGCGCCAGCAGCCAAGATGTGGAGGCTTTAGTCTCACCCCTCCACTTT
CASSQDVEALVSPLHF
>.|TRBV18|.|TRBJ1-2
TGTGCCAGCTCACGAGGGGGTAGGAACTATGGCTACACCTTC
CASSRGGRNYGYTF
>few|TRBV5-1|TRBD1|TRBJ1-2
TGCGCCAGCAGCTTTTCTATGACAGGGGCCAACTATGGCTACACCTTC
CASSFSMTGANYGYTF
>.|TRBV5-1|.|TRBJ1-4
TGCGCCAGCAGCTTGGAACAGGGAAACGAAAAACTGTTTTTT
CASSLEQGNEKLFF
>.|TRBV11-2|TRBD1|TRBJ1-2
TGTGCCAGCAGCTTAGGCCCGACAGGGCCTGGCTACACCTTC
CASSLGPTGPGYTF
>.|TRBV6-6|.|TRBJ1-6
TGTGCCAGCCTCGGGAGGTCGAGTAATTCACCCCTCCACTTT
CASLGRSSNSPLHF
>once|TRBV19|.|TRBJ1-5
TGTGCCAGTATAGCCGGACAGAGAAACAATCAGCCCCAGCATTTT
CASIAGQRNNQPQHF
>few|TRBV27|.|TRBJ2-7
TGTGCCAGCAGTGAGCAGGGATCGAGCGAGCAGTACTTC
CASSEQGSSEQYF
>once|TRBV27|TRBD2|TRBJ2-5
TGTGCCAGCAGGAGACTAGCGGGGGTGGAGACCCAGTACTTC
CASRRLAGVETQYF
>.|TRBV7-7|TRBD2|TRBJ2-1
TGTGCCAGCAGCTTACTGTCCGGGAGGGGCAATGAGCAGTTCTTC
CASSLLSGRGNEQFF
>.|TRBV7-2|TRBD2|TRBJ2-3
TGTGCCAGCAGATTCATGTTAAGCGGGGGGGCAGATACGCAGTATTTT
CASRFMLSGGADTQYF
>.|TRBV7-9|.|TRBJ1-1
TGTGCCAGCAGCTTAGCCGACTACACTGAAGCTTTCTTT
CASSLADYTEAFF
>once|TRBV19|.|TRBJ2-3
TGTGCCAGTAGTATTGGTCCCACTGGAGATACGCAGTATTTT
CASSIGPTGDTQYF
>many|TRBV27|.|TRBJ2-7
TGTGCCAGCGGGGCCCGTGATTTACTCTACGAGCAGTACTTC
CASGARDLLYEQYF
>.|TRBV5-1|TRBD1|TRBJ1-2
TGCGCCAGCAGCAATCCGGGACAGGGGAACTATGGCTACACCTTC
CASSNPGQGNYGYTF
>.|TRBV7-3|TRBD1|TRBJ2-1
TGTGCCAGCAGCTCCATGAGACAGGGGTCATTGTACAATGAGCAGTTCTTC
CASSSMRQGSLYNEQFF
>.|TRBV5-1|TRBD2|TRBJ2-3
TGCGCCAGCAGCTCCCCCAAAGCGGGGAGCACAGATACGCAGTATTTT
CASSSPKAGSTDTQYF
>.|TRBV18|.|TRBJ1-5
TGTGCCAGCTCACCACAACAGGGTGAGCCCCAGCATTTT
CASSPQQGEPQHF
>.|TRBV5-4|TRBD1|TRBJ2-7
TGTGCCAGCAGCCCCGGGACAGCCCGCTCCTACGAGCAGTACTTC
CASSPGTARSYEQYF
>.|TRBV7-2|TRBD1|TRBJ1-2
TGTGCCAGCAGCTGGACCGGACAGGGTACCCTTGGGGAATATGGCTACACCTTC
CASSWTGQGTLGEYGYTF